This T cell receptor (beta chain) was sequenced in a study of blood T cell repertoires in COVID-19. Turning to the study itself: Specimens from acute and convalescent COVID-19 originated in the United States, Italy and Spain. PBMCs, B-cell-depleted T cells, or T cells provided the cDNA or gDNA that made up the material.

CDR3 length: 17 amino acids. The germline V gene encodes CDR1 KGHDR and CDR2 SFDVKD. V gave up 9 bases and J gave up 4 bases; unmatched junction bases: 10. Methods used by the authors: The assay estimated nucleated cells by amplifying reference gene primers. Assay used: immunoSEQ multiplex PCR; TCRdb lists only in-frame clones, some missing. Clonal size and the V and J genes are those of that table, whereas D and trimming came from the DNA. The top ten clones hold 6.5% to 8% of a sample with under 200,000 clones, about 82% of them seen once. This chain connects TRBV24-1 to TRBJ2-6, with 11 bases lining up with TRBD2. Sequencing input: peripheral blood. This receptor was obtained from a man between 70 and 80 years old with active or convalescent COVID-19. This CDR3 reads CATVLGTSGTGANVLTF. The CDR3 DNA is TGTGCCACCGTGCTAGGGACTAGCGGCACGGGGGCCAACGTCCTGACTTTC.